The 15 T cell receptor beta chains in this list originate from one sample, sequenced in a study of T cells after yellow fever vaccination. TCRdb recomputed calls from the 5' RACE reads with MiXCR, one row per CDR3 protein. The sample shows hundreds of thousands of distinct CDR3 sequences, approximately 13% of them seen only once. The sequencing here drew on PBMCs, taken on the day of the yellow fever booster vaccination. The receptors were gathered from a man aged 25 to 40 who received the YFV17D yellow fever vaccine.

This clonotype appeared a few times. The chain carries TRBV20-1 and TRBJ1-1; D is unclear. The CDR3 sequence is 11 residues long. The ends were cut back, 0 bases at V and 7 bases at J, with 6 bases in the middle. Looked up from germline, CDR1 is DFQATT and CDR2 is SNEGSKA (reference sequence). The CDR3 nucleotides are TGCAGTGCTAGAGAGCCGGTTGAAGCTTTCTTT. Encoded protein: CSAREPVEAFF.

This clonotype has only a few counts. J is TRBJ2-2 and V is TRBV29-1; 8 nucleotides align to TRBD2. The CDR3 has 13 amino acids. V was clipped by 8 bases and J by 6 bases; unmatched bases: 8. The germline V gene encodes CDR1 SQVTM and CDR2 ANQGSEA. The CDR3 sequence is CSSGGEAAGELFF. The CDR3 nucleotides read TGCAGCTCGGGGGGGGAAGCGGCCGGGGAGCTGTTTTTT.

The V gene is TRBV12-3 or TRBV12-4, the J gene TRBJ1-3, with D possibly being TRBD1 (5 bases). Trimming stripped 2 bases from V and 9 bases from J, with 11 bases between. CDR3 length: 13 residues. CDR3 sequence: CASSLRGRPTIYF. The DNA for the CDR3 is TGTGCCAGCAGTTTAAGGGGCCGGCCCACCATATATTTT.

The rearrangement uses TRBV27 and TRBJ2-7, with 10 nucleotides matching TRBD1. Trimming removed 5 bases from V and 3 bases from J; junction bases left unmatched: 7. The CDR3 length is 15 residues. Looked up from germline, CDR1 is MNHEY and CDR2 is SMNVEV (reference sequence). CDR3 region: CASSLKGTGVYEQYF. CDR3 sequence (DNA): TGTGCCAGCAGTCTCAAAGGGACAGGGGTCTACGAGCAGTACTTC.

In its sample, this clonotype was seen a few times. The gene calls are TRBV20-1 and TRBJ2-5, with 11 bases that match TRBD2. Per the germline V gene, CDR1 is DFQATT and CDR2 is SNEGSKA (reference sequence). The CDR3 has 14 residues. Trimming took 6 bases from V and 4 from J; bases not matched to a gene: 7. The CDR3 nucleotides are TGCAGTGCCCTAGCGGGAGGAGTCGGAGAGACCCAGTACTTC. Translated, it gives CSALAGGVGETQYF.

This clonotype has just a few counts. The chain couples TRBV6-2 or TRBV6-3 to TRBJ2-2; 9 bases fit TRBD2. The germline V gene has CDR1 MNHEY and CDR2 SVGEGT. With V trimmed by 8 bases and J by 7 bases, 11 bases remained unmatched. The CDR3 consists of 15 residues. This CDR3 reads CASLSSGRNHGELFF. The CDR3 nucleotides are TGTGCCAGCTTATCGAGCGGGAGGAACCACGGGGAGCTGTTTTTT.

This clonotype was detected a few times. V and J are TRBV7-3 and TRBJ2-2, with D tentatively TRBD2 (6 bases). CDR1 is SGHTA, CDR2 FQGTGA, per germline. V was cut by 9 bases and J by 6 bases, with 14 bases left in between. The CDR3 covers 13 residues. Written as DNA, the CDR3 is TGTGCCAGTTCCACCCGGGAGTCCGGGGAGCTGTTTTTT. Translation: CASSTRESGELFF.

The gene calls are TRBV15 and TRBJ2-7; D may be TRBD1 or TRBD2 (5 bases each). Trimming cost V 1 base and J 0 bases, with 13 bases left between them. Germline values: CDR1 LNHNV, CDR2 YYDKDF (reference sequence). This CDR3 spans 16 amino acids. The CDR3 protein is CATSRGGTVSSYEQYF. The CDR3 DNA reads as TGTGCCACCAGCAGAGGAGGGACGGTGAGCTCCTACGAGCAGTACTTC. Full variable domain (missing parts from reference TRBV15 and TRBJ2-7): DAMVIQNPRYQVTQFGKPVTLSCSQTLNHNVMYWYQQKSSQAPKLLFHYYDKDFNNEADTPDNFQSRRPNTSFCFLDIRSPGLGDTAMYLCATSRGGTVSSYEQYFGPGTRLTVT.

This CDR3 is CASSLASGLYTDTQYF. The CDR3 DNA reads TGCGCCAGCAGCTTGGCCAGCGGACTCTACACAGATACGCAGTATTTT. The genes are TRBV5-1 and TRBJ2-3; maybe TRBD2 (5 bases). Trimming cost V 0 bases and J 2 bases, with 13 bases left between them. CDR1 SGHRS and CDR2 YFSETQ come from the germline V gene. The length of the CDR3 is 16 residues.

This clonotype was seen repeatedly, ten times or more. The rearrangement links TRBV27 to TRBJ2-5; tentative D call: TRBD2 (6 bases). The germline V gene encodes CDR1 MNHEY and CDR2 SMNVEV (reference sequence). V lost 5 bases and J 4 bases, leaving 14 bases between the germline ends. The CDR3 extends over 14 amino acids. For the CDR3, the DNA is TGTGCCAGCAGTCTTCATGGGGGGTCAGAGACCCAGTACTTC. Its protein is CASSLHGGSETQYF.

The table lists this clonotype with a few counts. The V call is TRBV6-1, the J call TRBJ1-5; 7 nucleotides align to TRBD1. Per the germline V gene, CDR1 is MNHNS and CDR2 is SASEGT. This CDR3 has 19 residues. The V segment lost 6 bases and the J segment 2 bases; nucleotides outside the gene matches: 19. The chain's CDR3 is CASRILSTGIRKGNQPQHF. In DNA form, the CDR3 reads TGTGCCAGCAGAATACTTTCGACAGGGATCAGAAAGGGCAATCAGCCCCAGCATTTT.

The genes are TRBV29-1 and TRBJ2-1; D call uncertain. CDR1 is SQVTM, CDR2 ANQGSEA, per germline. Trimming stripped 6 bases from V and 4 bases from J, with 19 bases between. This CDR3 spans 15 amino acids. CDR3 region: CSVPLRVRPYNEQFF. The CDR3 region has the DNA TGCAGCGTCCCTCTCCGGGTAAGACCTTACAATGAGCAGTTCTTC.

Only a few counts were recorded for this clonotype. The V and J genes are TRBV5-1 and TRBJ2-1; 9 nucleotides line up with TRBD1. V was clipped by 3 bases and J by 7 bases; unmatched bases: 14. Germline CDR1 is SGHRS and CDR2 is YFSETQ. This CDR3 comprises 17 residues. The CDR3 DNA reads TGCGCCAGCAGCTACGGGACAGGGACCGGGATATCGAATGAGCAGTTCTTC. Its protein is CASSYGTGTGISNEQFF.

This clonotype was counted between two and nine times. This sequence joins TRBV4-3 and TRBJ2-2; D call uncertain. Germline assignment: CDR1 LGHNA and CDR2 YSLEER. V shed 4 bases and J shed 1 base, with 13 bases lying between them. This CDR3 contains 16 residues. In DNA, the CDR3 is TGCGCCAGCAGCCCAGTGGTCCAGCTGAACACCGGGGAGCTGTTTTTT. Residues: CASSPVVQLNTGELFF.

The CDR3 sequence: CASRSRAGELFF. CDR3 DNA: TGTGCCAGCAGAAGTAGGGCCGGGGAGCTGTTTTTT. V gene TRBV2 combines with J gene TRBJ2-2; D not certain. From germline, CDR1 is SNHLY and CDR2 FYNNEI. This CDR3 is built from 12 residues. The germline V and J ends were trimmed by 6 bases and 6 bases, with 8 bases remaining between them.